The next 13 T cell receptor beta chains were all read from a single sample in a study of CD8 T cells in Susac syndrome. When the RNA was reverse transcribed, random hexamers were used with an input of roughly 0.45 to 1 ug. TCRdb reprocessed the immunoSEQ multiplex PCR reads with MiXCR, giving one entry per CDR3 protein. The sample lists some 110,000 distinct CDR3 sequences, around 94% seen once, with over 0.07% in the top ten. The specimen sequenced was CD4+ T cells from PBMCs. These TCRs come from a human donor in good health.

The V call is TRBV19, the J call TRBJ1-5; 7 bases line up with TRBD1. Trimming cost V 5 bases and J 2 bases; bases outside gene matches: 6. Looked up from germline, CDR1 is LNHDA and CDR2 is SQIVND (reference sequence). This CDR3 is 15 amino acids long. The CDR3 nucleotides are TGTGCCAGTAGTCCGCTAGACAGGGGCAATCAGCCCCAGCATTTT. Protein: CASSPLDRGNQPQHF.

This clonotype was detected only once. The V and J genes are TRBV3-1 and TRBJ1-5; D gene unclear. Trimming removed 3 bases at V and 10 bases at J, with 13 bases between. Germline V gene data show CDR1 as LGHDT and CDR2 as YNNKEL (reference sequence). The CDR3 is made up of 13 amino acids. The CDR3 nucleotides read TGTGCCAGCAGCCAGACGGAGGATGGACCCCAGCATTTT. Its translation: CASSQTEDGPQHF.

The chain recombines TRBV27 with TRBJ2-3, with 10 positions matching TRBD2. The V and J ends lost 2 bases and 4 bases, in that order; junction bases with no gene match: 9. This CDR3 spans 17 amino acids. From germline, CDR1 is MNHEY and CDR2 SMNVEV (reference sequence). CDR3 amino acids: CASSLRPSGSYPDTQYF. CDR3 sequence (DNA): TGTGCCAGCAGTTTACGCCCTAGCGGGAGTTATCCAGATACGCAGTATTTT.

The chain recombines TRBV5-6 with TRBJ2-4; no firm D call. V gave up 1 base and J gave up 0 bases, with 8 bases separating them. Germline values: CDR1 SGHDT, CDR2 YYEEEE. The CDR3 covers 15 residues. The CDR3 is CASSLKLLAKNIQYF. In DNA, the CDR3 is TGTGCCAGCAGCTTGAAATTACTAGCCAAAAACATTCAGTACTTC.

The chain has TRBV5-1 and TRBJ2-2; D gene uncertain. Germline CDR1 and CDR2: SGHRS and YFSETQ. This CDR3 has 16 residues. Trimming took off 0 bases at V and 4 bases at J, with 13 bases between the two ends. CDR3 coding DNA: TGCGCCAGCAGCTTGGTGAGGCAGGTCTCCACCGGGGAGCTGTTTTTT. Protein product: CASSLVRQVSTGELFF.

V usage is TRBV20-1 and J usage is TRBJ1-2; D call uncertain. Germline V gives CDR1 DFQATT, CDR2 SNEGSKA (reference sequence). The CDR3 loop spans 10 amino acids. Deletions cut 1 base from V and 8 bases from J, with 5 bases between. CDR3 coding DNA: TGCAGTGCTAGAGTGGGGGGCTACACCTTC. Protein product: CSARVGGYTF.

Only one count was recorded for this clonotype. The CDR3, as DNA: TGTGCCAGCAGCTTTTATGGGGAGGGCCCAACAGATACGCAGTATTTT. It codes for CASSFYGEGPTDTQYF. V gene TRBV7-9 combines with J gene TRBJ2-3, with 7 bases matching TRBD2. Germline values: CDR1 SEHNR, CDR2 FQNEAQ (reference sequence). V dropped 3 bases and J dropped 3; count of bases not matched to a gene: 9. This CDR3 spans 16 amino acids.

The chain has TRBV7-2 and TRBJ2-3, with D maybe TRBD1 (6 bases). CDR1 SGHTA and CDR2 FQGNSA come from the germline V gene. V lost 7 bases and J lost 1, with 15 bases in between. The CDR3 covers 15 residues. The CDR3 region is CASTRLAGGTDTQYF. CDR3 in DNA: TGTGCCAGCACCCGACTGGCAGGGGGCACAGATACGCAGTATTTT.

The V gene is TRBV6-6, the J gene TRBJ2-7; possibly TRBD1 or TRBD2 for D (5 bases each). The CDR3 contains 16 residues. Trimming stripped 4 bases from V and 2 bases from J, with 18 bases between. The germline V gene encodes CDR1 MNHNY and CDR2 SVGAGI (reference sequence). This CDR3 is CASSLPGTVDPYEQYF. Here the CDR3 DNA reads TGTGCCAGCAGTTTACCCGGGACGGTGGACCCCTACGAGCAGTACTTC.

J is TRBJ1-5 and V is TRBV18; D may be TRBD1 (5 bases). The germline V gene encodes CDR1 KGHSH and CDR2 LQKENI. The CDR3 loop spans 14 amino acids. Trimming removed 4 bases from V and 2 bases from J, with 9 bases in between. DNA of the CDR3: TGTGCCAGCTCACAGGGAGGGGGCAATCAGCCCCAGCATTTT. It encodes CASSQGGGNQPQHF.

CDR3 sequence reads: CASTPLGRRIDEQFF. Here the CDR3 DNA reads TGTGCCAGCACCCCTTTGGGGAGGAGGATCGATGAGCAGTTCTTC. The chain couples TRBV6-2 or TRBV6-3 to TRBJ2-1, with TRBD2 as a possible D gene (6 bases). Trimming stripped 7 bases from V and 8 bases from J, with 21 bases between. Germline lookup yields CDR1 MNHEY and CDR2 SVGEGT. This CDR3 has 15 amino acids.

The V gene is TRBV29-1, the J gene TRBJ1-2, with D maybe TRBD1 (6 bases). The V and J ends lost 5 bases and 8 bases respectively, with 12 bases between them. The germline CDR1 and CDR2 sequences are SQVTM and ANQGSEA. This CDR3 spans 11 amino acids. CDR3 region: CSVRQEEGYTF. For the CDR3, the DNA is TGCAGCGTTCGACAGGAGGAGGGCTACACCTTC.

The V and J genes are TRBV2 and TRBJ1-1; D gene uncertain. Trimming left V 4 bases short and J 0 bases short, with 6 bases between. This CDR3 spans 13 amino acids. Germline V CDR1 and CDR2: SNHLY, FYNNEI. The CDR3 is CASSGEVNTEAFF. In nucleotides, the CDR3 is TGTGCCAGCAGTGGGGAAGTGAACACTGAAGCTTTCTTT.